The 21 T cell receptor beta chains presented below share a single source sample, sequenced in a study of graft-versus-host responses after intestinal transplantation. Antigens of these TCRs are unknown. Using immunoSEQ multiplex PCR, the repertoire was profiled, and TCRdb retains in-frame clones only, with some absent. This table holds 95,000 to 150,000 clones, about 93% found once. This specimen consisted of unstimulated CD4+ T cells sorted from spleen or lymph node cells, obtained before intestinal transplant. These receptors were collected from a human donor who received an intestinal transplant.

The CDR3 nucleotides read TGCGCCAGCAGCTCGAAGACCGGGACAATCTTCGGTGAGCAGTTCTTC. Protein sequence: CASSSKTGTIFGEQFF. The V gene is TRBV5-1, the J gene TRBJ2-1; a possible D gene is TRBD1 (6 bases). The CDR3 is made up of 16 amino acids. The V end lost 3 bases, the J end lost 9 bases, and 22 bases lay between the germline ends. CDR1 is SGHRS, CDR2 YFSETQ, per germline.

The chain is built from TRBV5-1 and TRBJ1-1; TRBD1 might be the D (5 bases). Germline V lookup: CDR1 SGHRS, CDR2 YFSETQ. The CDR3 is 13 amino acids. Between the trimmed V and J ends, which lost 5 bases and 2 bases, there was a span of 10 bases. For the CDR3, the DNA is TGCGCCAGCAGTTTCGACAGCAACACTGAAGCTTTCTTT. This sequence encodes CASSFDSNTEAFF.

The gene calls are TRBV6-6 and TRBJ2-7, with D possibly called TRBD1 or TRBD2 (5 bases each). The CDR3 has 13 amino acids. The V end lost 4 bases, the J end lost 6 bases, and 13 bases lay between the germline ends. CDR1 and CDR2 from the germline V gene are MNHNY and SVGAGI (reference sequence). The DNA for the CDR3 is TGTGCCAGCAGTTCCCGGGACGTTGGCGAGCAGTACTTC. This translates into CASSSRDVGEQYF.

V and J are TRBV29-1 and TRBJ2-1; 11 bases align to TRBD1. Germline V lookup: CDR1 SQVTM, CDR2 ANQGSEA. The CDR3 consists of 13 residues. The ends lost 6 bases at V and 3 bases at J; junction bases unmatched: 1. In DNA, the CDR3 is TGCAGCGTGGACAGGGGGCTCTACAATGAGCAGTTCTTC. Protein sequence: CSVDRGLYNEQFF.

The rearrangement joins TRBV10-2 to TRBJ1-1; D gene ambiguous. This CDR3 comprises 11 residues. V gave up 4 bases and J gave up 11 bases, with 11 bases separating them. The germline CDR1 and CDR2 sequences are WSHSY and SAAADI. The CDR3 loop is CASSVGNQAFF. The CDR3 DNA sequence: TGCGCCAGCAGTGTGGGAAACCAGGCTTTCTTT.

The rearrangement uses TRBV14 and TRBJ2-7; D is undetermined. Germline V lookup: CDR1 SGHDN, CDR2 FVKESK. Trimming stripped 1 base from V and 1 base from J, with 11 bases between. This CDR3 region has 15 residues. CDR3 region: CASSQGMVVSYEQYF. The CDR3 bases are TGTGCCAGCAGCCAAGGCATGGTCGTTTCCTACGAGCAGTACTTC.

The chain couples TRBV6-5 to TRBJ2-2; D remains unclear. Trimming shortened V by 8 bases and J by 3 bases, and 13 bases separated the two germline ends. This CDR3 contains 14 residues. Germline V gene data show CDR1 as MNHEY and CDR2 as SVGAGI. As DNA, the CDR3 is TGTGCCAGCTCTACCGGCTCACACACCGGGGAGCTGTTTTTT. Encoded protein: CASSTGSHTGELFF.

This clone was observed a single time. V gene TRBV6-1 combines with J gene TRBJ2-2, with TRBD1 identical over 11 bases. CDR1 and CDR2 (germline): MNHNS, SASEGT. CDR3 length equals 16 residues. V dropped 2 bases and J dropped 5; count of bases not matched to a gene: 4. CDR3 protein: CASSERTGGLTGELFF. The DNA of the CDR3 is TGTGCCAGCAGTGAACGGACAGGGGGCTTAACCGGGGAGCTGTTTTTT.

The genes are TRBV4-1 and TRBJ1-5; 8 bases fit TRBD1. The CDR3 covers 15 residues. Unmatched junction bases numbered 9, after V lost 6 bases and J lost 5 bases. Germline V lookup: CDR1 MGHRA, CDR2 YSYEKL. The CDR3 region is CASSEDGRGHQPQHF. CDR3 DNA sequence: TGCGCCAGCAGTGAAGATGGCAGGGGGCATCAGCCCCAGCATTTT.

The chain couples TRBV6-5 to TRBJ1-1; possible D gene TRBD1, 6 bases. V lost 4 bases and J 1 base, leaving 7 bases between the germline ends. There are 13 residues in the CDR3. Germline V gives CDR1 MNHEY, CDR2 SVGAGI. The CDR3 nucleotides read TGTGCCAGCAGTTTCAGGGGGAACACTGAAGCTTTCTTT. Residues: CASSFRGNTEAFF.

This sequence joins TRBV6-6 and TRBJ2-1; D is perhaps TRBD2 (5 bases). The CDR3 runs to 14 residues. Germline-derived CDR1 and CDR2 are MNHNY and SVGAGI (reference sequence). V lost 11 bases and J lost 1, with 15 bases in between. The chain's CDR3 is CAGATGMSYNEQFF. For the CDR3, the DNA is TGTGCCGGTGCAACCGGGATGTCCTACAATGAGCAGTTCTTC.

This clone appeared once. The rearrangement links TRBV7-2 to TRBJ1-5; D possibly corresponds to TRBD1 (5 bases). Deletions cut 4 bases from V and 4 bases from J, with 14 bases between. The germline V gene has CDR1 SGHTA and CDR2 FQGNSA. The CDR3 extends over 15 amino acids. CDR3 DNA: TGTGCCAGCAGCTCCTTCCGGGGGATGAATCAGCCCCAGCATTTT. Translated, it gives CASSSFRGMNQPQHF.

The V gene is TRBV6-4, the J gene TRBJ2-3; unclear D gene. Per germline, CDR1 MRHNA and CDR2 SNTAGT. Trimming shortened V by 0 bases and J by 5 bases, and 3 bases separated the two germline ends. The CDR3 runs 12 residues. The CDR3 loop is CASSDSGDTQYF. CDR3 DNA sequence: TGTGCCAGCAGTGACTCAGGAGATACGCAGTATTTT.

The chain employs TRBV2 and TRBJ1-1; TRBD1 aligns across 8 bases. Germline V gene sequence: CDR1 SNHLY, CDR2 FYNNEI. This CDR3 is built from 14 residues. J gave up 2 bases and V 8 bases, and 7 bases lay outside the gene matches. CDR3 bases: TGTGCCAGCCGTTCCGGACAGGGCAACACTGAAGCTTTCTTT. Its protein product is CASRSGQGNTEAFF.

V usage is TRBV25-1 and J usage is TRBJ1-1; perhaps TRBD1 as D (6 bases). Trimming removed 4 bases at V and 3 bases at J, with 12 bases between. Germline values: CDR1 MGHDK, CDR2 SYGVNS. The CDR3 runs to 14 residues. CDR3 loop: CASSVSGGYTEAFF. The CDR3 DNA follows: TGTGCCAGCAGTGTCTCCGGGGGCTACACTGAAGCTTTCTTT.

This chain joins TRBV15 and TRBJ1-2; D is possibly TRBD1 (6 bases). Germline values: CDR1 LNHNV, CDR2 YYDKDF (reference sequence). The CDR3 consists of 17 residues. V lost 7 bases and J 2 bases, leaving 23 bases between the germline ends. In nucleotides, the CDR3 is TGTGCCACCAACCAACAGCCCCCCTTGGACAGCAACTATGGCTACACCTTC. Translating it yields CATNQQPPLDSNYGYTF.

The chain uses TRBV29-1 and TRBJ1-2, with D unresolved. Trimming pared 0 bases from V and 1 base from J, leaving 9 bases between. The CDR3 runs to 14 residues. In germline, CDR1 is SQVTM, CDR2 ANQGSEA. Here the CDR3 DNA reads TGCAGCGTTGAAGATCTACAGTTTAACTATGGCTACACCTTC. Translated: CSVEDLQFNYGYTF.

The chain links TRBV29-1 to TRBJ1-1; D ambiguous. CDR3 length equals 10 residues. Germline CDR1 reads SQVTM; CDR2 reads ANQGSEA. V was trimmed by 4 bases and J by 4 bases, leaving 4 bases between them. CDR3 amino acids: CSVGVTEAFF. In DNA, the CDR3 is TGCAGCGTTGGAGTCACTGAAGCTTTCTTT.

CDR3 region: CASSLAGVREGRFYGYTF. In nucleotides, the CDR3 is TGTGCCAGCAGCTTAGCGGGGGTCAGGGAAGGGAGGTTCTATGGCTACACCTTC. The rearrangement joins TRBV7-6 to TRBJ1-2, with D perhaps matching TRBD1 (5 bases). The CDR3 is 18 residues long. V was shortened by 0 bases and J by 4 bases, with 21 bases between the two germline ends. Germline-derived CDR1 and CDR2 are SGHVS and FNYEAQ.

The CDR3, as DNA: TGTGCCAGCAGCTTAGTATTAAGGATGGAGGAGACCCAGTACTTC. This codes for CASSLVLRMEETQYF. The J gene is TRBJ2-5, the V gene TRBV7-6; D is undetermined. The germline V gene encodes CDR1 SGHVS and CDR2 FNYEAQ. The germline V and J ends were trimmed by 1 base and 5 bases, with 14 bases remaining between them. CDR3 length equals 15 residues.

The rearrangement joins TRBV7-3 to TRBJ1-1; the D is unclear. Trimming pared 1 base from V and 6 bases from J, leaving 12 bases between. The germline CDR1 and CDR2 sequences are SGHTA and FQGTGA. This CDR3 contains 14 residues. CDR3 amino acids: CASSLRHSIPEAFF. The CDR3 DNA follows: TGTGCCAGCAGCTTAAGGCATTCTATCCCTGAAGCTTTCTTT.